This is a list of T cell receptor beta chains from one sample in a study of control samples from healthy donors and cancer patients. The protocol was immunoSEQ multiplex PCR, while the TCRdb copy is restricted to in-frame clones and leaves out a portion. Of about 51,000 clones in the sample, roughly nine tenths were seen once. The sequencing input was PBMCs. The receptor set was obtained from a man aged 40-49 years with colorectal cancer. CDR3s include the opening cysteine and the closing phenylalanine or tryptophan. Each record gives: clone size, J gene, D gene, V gene, CDR3 protein, CDR3 DNA. D genes are given only for firm matches. Expanded clones are given a class, and other clones once, few, many or no size at all.

NA	TRBJ2-5	TRBD1	TRBV10-3	CAISDGTGAQETQYF	TGTGCCATCAGTGACGGGACAGGGGCCCAAGAGACCCAGTACTTC
once	TRBJ2-3	TRBD2	TRBV7-2	CASSLGGSSGDTQYF	TGTGCCAGCAGCTTGGGCGGGAGTTCTGGAGATACGCAGTATTTT
few	TRBJ2-1	NA	TRBV2	CASSDVGETTYNEQFF	TGTGCCAGCAGTGATGTGGGAGAGACCACCTACAATGAGCAGTTCTTC
once	TRBJ1-1	TRBD1	TRBV7-9	CASSSHQGGLDEAFF	TGTGCCAGCAGCTCCCATCAGGGGGGGCTGGATGAAGCTTTCTTT
NA	TRBJ1-4	NA	TRBV7-9	CASSLVRATNEKLFF	TGTGCCAGCAGCTTAGTAAGGGCAACTAATGAAAAACTGTTTTTT
few	TRBJ2-1	NA	TRBV29-1	CSVEIGNEQFF	TGCAGCGTTGAAATAGGGAATGAGCAGTTCTTC
NA	TRBJ2-3	TRBD1	TRBV24-1	CATSEPGTGETDTQYF	TGTGCCACCAGTGAGCCCGGGACAGGTGAGACAGATACGCAGTATTTT
once	TRBJ2-3	NA	TRBV3-1/TRBV3-2	CASRLERASDTQYF	TGTGCCAGCAGACTCGAACGGGCCTCAGATACGCAGTATTTT
NA	TRBJ1-3	NA	TRBV9	CASSVGGNSGNTIYF	TGTGCCAGCAGCGTAGGGGGAAACTCTGGAAACACCATATATTTT
NA	TRBJ1-2	TRBD1	TRBV10-2	CASRDRTNYGYTF	TGCGCCAGCAGGGACAGGACCAACTATGGCTACACCTTC
NA	TRBJ2-7	NA	TRBV3-1/TRBV3-2	CASSAYAGEQYF	TGTGCCAGCAGCGCTTACGCGGGCGAGCAGTACTTC
NA	TRBJ2-2	NA	TRBV5-5	CASSLMSDTGELFF	TGTGCCAGCAGCTTAATGTCGGACACCGGGGAGCTGTTTTTT
NA	TRBJ2-5	NA	TRBV5-4	CASSLARGWTKETQYF	TGTGCCAGCAGCTTGGCCCGTGGTTGGACTAAAGAGACCCAGTACTTC
NA	TRBJ2-7	NA	TRBV28	CASSLGRGYEQYF	TGTGCCAGCAGTTTAGGGCGGGGCTACGAGCAGTACTTC
once	TRBJ2-3	TRBD2	TRBV27	CASSHPRTSGSTDTQYF	TGTGCCAGCAGTCATCCCCGGACTAGCGGGAGTACAGATACGCAGTATTTT
NA	TRBJ1-1	TRBD1	TRBV27	CASSTGTGKEAFF	TGTGCCAGCAGTACCGGGACAGGGAAAGAAGCTTTCTTT
NA	TRBJ2-7	NA	TRBV29-1	CSAGGGASYEQYF	TGCAGCGCCGGAGGGGGGGCCTCCTACGAGCAGTACTTC
NA	TRBJ2-2	NA	TRBV24-1	CATSDLGGGRANTGELFF	TGTGCCACCAGTGATTTAGGTGGGGGCAGAGCGAACACCGGGGAGCTGTTTTTT
once	TRBJ1-1	NA	TRBV3-1/TRBV3-2	CASSLNQGNTEAFF	TGTGCCAGCAGCCTAAACCAGGGTAACACTGAAGCTTTCTTT
once	TRBJ2-2	NA	TRBV2	CASSPGNTGELFF	TGTGCCAGCAGTCCGGGAAACACCGGGGAGCTGTTTTTT
NA	TRBJ1-1	TRBD1	TRBV11-3	CASSSGQGASEAFF	TGTGCCAGCAGCTCGGGACAGGGGGCCTCTGAAGCTTTCTTT
few	TRBJ2-7	NA	TRBV28	CASSFMGDRYEQYF	TGTGCCAGCAGTTTTATGGGGGACCGCTACGAGCAGTACTTC
NA	TRBJ2-7	NA	TRBV9	CASSAGDYLREQYF	TGTGCCAGCAGCGCAGGGGACTACCTACGAGAGCAGTACTTC
NA	TRBJ1-1	NA	TRBV3-1/TRBV3-2	CASSQSDSNTEAFF	TGTGCCAGCAGCCAATCGGACAGTAACACTGAAGCTTTCTTT
NA	TRBJ1-2	NA	TRBV7-2	CASSLSSPVDYGYTF	TGTGCCAGCAGCTTGAGTTCACCGGTTGACTATGGCTACACCTTC
NA	TRBJ1-2	TRBD1	TRBV6-4	CASRPTGNYGYTF	TGTGCCAGCCGACCGACAGGGAACTATGGCTACACCTTC
NA	TRBJ1-1	TRBD1	TRBV19	CASSLRTGNTEAFF	TGTGCCAGTAGTCTCCGGACAGGGAACACTGAAGCTTTCTTT
NA	TRBJ2-7	NA	TRBV7-2	CASSLFSGQYYEQYF	TGTGCCAGCAGCTTGTTTAGCGGACAATACTACGAGCAGTACTTC
NA	TRBJ2-2	TRBD2	TRBV10-3	CAISGTSGRRTGELFF	TGTGCCATTTCCGGGACTAGCGGGAGAAGGACCGGGGAGCTGTTTTTT
NA	TRBJ2-7	TRBD1	TRBV10-3	CAISTGQGPHEQYF	TGTGCCATCAGTACGGGACAGGGGCCCCACGAGCAGTACTTC
NA	TRBJ2-7	TRBD2	TRBV5-6	CASSLKAGGPYEQYF	TGTGCCAGCAGCTTGAAGGCGGGAGGGCCCTACGAGCAGTACTTC
NA	TRBJ2-1	NA	TRBV5-1	CASSRGSNEQFF	TGCGCCAGCAGTCGGGGCAGCAATGAGCAGTTCTTC
NA	TRBJ1-5	NA	TRBV19	CASSIRGGRQPQHF	TGTGCCAGTAGTATAAGGGGGGGACGGCAGCCCCAGCATTTT
NA	TRBJ2-7	NA	TRBV18	CASSPRSGIRSYEQYF	TGTGCCAGCTCACCCCGATCTGGAATCCGATCCTACGAGCAGTACTTC
NA	TRBJ2-7	TRBD1	TRBV7-9	CASSLQTGSYEQYF	TGTGCCAGCAGCCTCCAGACAGGGTCCTACGAGCAGTACTTC
NA	TRBJ2-2	TRBD1	TRBV30	CAWTLTGYAGELFF	TGTGCCTGGACGTTGACAGGGTATGCCGGGGAGCTGTTTTTT
NA	TRBJ1-3	NA	TRBV3-1/TRBV3-2	CASSPEGPSVGNTIYF	TGTGCCAGCAGCCCCGAAGGGCCGTCAGTAGGAAACACCATATATTTT
NA	TRBJ2-5	NA	TRBV11-2	CASSFQGRETQYF	TGTGCCAGCAGCTTTCAGGGGAGGGAGACCCAGTACTTC
NA	TRBJ2-1	TRBD2	TRBV7-2	CASSLASSGIYNEQFF	TGTGCCAGCAGCTTAGCGTCTAGCGGGATTTACAATGAGCAGTTCTTC
NA	TRBJ2-4	NA	TRBV6-5	CASSHQRLAKNIQYF	TGTGCCAGCAGTCACCAGCGGCTAGCCAAAAACATTCAGTACTTC
NA	TRBJ2-3	NA	TRBV11-2	CASSLGTGPRTDTQYF	TGTGCCAGCAGCTTAGGAACCGGGCCCCGCACAGATACGCAGTATTTT